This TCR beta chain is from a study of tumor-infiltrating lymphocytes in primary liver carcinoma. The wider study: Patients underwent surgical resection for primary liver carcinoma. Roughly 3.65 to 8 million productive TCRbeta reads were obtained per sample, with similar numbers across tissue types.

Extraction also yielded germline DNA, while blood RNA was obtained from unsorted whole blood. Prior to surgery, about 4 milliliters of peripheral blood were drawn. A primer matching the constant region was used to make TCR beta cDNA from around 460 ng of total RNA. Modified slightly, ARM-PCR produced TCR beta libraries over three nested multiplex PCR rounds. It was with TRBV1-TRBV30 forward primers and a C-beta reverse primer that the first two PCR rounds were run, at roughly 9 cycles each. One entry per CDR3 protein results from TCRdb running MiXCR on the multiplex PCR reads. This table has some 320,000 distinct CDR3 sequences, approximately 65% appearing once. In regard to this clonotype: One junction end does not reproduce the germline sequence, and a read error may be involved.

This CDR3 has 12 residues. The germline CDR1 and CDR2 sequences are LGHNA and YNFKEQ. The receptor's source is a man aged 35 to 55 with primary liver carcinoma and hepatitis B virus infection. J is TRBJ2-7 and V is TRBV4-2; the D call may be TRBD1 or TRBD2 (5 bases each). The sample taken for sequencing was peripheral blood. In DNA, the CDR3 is TGTGCCAGCAGAGGGGACGCGTACGAGCGGTACTTC. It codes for CASRGDAYERYF.